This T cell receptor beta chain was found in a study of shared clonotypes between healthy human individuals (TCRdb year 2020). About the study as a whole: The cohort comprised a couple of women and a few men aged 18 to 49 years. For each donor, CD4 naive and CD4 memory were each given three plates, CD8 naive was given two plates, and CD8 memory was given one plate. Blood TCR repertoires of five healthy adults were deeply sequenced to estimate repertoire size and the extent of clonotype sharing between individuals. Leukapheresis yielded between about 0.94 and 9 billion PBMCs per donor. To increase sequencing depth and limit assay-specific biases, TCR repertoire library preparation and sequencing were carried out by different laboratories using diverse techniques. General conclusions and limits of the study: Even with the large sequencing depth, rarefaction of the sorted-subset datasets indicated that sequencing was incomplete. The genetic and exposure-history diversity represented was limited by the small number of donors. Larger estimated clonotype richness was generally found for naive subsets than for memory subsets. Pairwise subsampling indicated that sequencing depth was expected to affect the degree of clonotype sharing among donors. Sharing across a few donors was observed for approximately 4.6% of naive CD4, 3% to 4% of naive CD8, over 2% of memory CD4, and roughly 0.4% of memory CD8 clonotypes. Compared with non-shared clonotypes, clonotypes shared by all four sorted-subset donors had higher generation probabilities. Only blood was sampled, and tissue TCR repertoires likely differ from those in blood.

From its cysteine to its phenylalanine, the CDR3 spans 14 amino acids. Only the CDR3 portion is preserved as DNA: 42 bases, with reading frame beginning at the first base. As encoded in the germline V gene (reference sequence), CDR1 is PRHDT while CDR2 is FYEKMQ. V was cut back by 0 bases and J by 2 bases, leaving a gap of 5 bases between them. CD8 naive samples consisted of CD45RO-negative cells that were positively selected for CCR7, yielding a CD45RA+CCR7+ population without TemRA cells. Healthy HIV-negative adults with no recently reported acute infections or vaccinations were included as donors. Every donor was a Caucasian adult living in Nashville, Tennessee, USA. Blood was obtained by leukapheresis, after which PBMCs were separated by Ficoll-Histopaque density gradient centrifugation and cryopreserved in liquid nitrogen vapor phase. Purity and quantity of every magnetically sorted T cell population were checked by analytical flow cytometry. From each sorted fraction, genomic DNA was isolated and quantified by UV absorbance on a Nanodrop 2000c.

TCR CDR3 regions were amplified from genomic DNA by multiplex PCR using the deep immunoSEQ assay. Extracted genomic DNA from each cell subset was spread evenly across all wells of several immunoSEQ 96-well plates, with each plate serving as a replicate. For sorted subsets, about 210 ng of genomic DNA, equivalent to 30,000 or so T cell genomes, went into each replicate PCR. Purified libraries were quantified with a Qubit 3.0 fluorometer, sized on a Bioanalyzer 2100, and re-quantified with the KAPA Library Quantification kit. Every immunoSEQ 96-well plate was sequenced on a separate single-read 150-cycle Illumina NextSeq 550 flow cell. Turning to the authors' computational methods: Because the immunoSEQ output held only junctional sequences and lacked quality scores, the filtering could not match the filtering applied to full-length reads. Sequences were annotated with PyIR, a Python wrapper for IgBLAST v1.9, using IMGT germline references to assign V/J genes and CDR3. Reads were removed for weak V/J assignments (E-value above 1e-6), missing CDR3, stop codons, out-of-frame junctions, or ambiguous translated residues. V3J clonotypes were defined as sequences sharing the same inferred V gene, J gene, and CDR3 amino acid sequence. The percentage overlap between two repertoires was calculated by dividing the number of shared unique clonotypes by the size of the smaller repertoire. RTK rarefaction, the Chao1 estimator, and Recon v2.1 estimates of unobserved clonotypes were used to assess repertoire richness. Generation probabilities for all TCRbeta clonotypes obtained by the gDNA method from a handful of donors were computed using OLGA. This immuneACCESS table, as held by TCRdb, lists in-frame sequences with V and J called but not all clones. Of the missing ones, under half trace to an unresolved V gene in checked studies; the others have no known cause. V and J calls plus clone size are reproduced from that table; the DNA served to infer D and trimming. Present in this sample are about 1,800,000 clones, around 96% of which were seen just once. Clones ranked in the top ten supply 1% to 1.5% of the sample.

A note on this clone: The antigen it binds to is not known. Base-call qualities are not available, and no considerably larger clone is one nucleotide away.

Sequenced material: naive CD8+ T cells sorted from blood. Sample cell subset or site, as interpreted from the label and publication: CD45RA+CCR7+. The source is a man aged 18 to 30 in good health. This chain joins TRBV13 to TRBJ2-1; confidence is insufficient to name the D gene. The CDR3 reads CASSLGTTYNEQFF. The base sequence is TGTGCCAGCAGCTTAGGTACCACCTACAATGAGCAGTTCTTC.